Below, 7 T cell receptor beta chains from the same sample are listed, as sequenced in a study of blood T cell repertoires in COVID-19. The repertoire was sequenced with immunoSEQ multiplex PCR; TCRdb's copy has only in-frame clones and lacks some. The sample has about 120,000 clones; over 75% are singletons. Sequencing input: peripheral blood. The receptors shown here come from a man aged 80 or over with acute or convalescent COVID-19.

The V and J genes are TRBV3-1 (or the pseudogene TRBV3-2) and TRBJ1-1; 8 nucleotides line up with TRBD1. The CDR3 loop spans 15 amino acids. V shed 0 bases and J 5 bases; nucleotides not matched to a gene: 5. CDR1 and CDR2 from the germline V gene are LGHDT and YNNKEL (reference sequence). The CDR3 DNA reads TGTGCCAGCAGCCAAGATTGGCAGGGGGCGACTGAAGCTTTCTTT. Amino acids: CASSQDWQGATEAFF.

This chain connects TRBV27 to TRBJ2-5, with D possibly matching TRBD2 (5 bases). V shed 4 bases and J shed 8 bases, with 11 bases lying between them. CDR1 and CDR2 from the germline V gene are MNHEY and SMNVEV (reference sequence). This CDR3 is built from 12 residues. The CDR3 DNA reads as TGTGCCAGCAGTTATCAAGGAGGCACCCAGTACTTC. Amino acid sequence: CASSYQGGTQYF.

The CDR3: CASSQGGRGEAFF. The CDR3 DNA sequence: TGTGCCAGCAGCCAAGGTGGGCGGGGTGAAGCTTTCTTT. This chain joins TRBV3-1 (or the pseudogene TRBV3-2) and TRBJ1-1; D is unclear. The CDR3 is 13 residues long. CDR1 is LGHDT and CDR2 is YNNKEL in the germline V gene (reference sequence). Between the trimmed V and J ends, which lost 1 base and 7 bases, there was a span of 10 bases.

The V and J genes are TRBV28 and TRBJ1-4; TRBD1 aligns across 8 bases. CDR3 length equals 14 residues. J was trimmed by 7 bases and V by 6 bases; bases with no gene match: 7. Looked up from germline, CDR1 is MDHEN and CDR2 is SYDVKM. The CDR3 spells CASSGQGGGEKLFF. In DNA form, the CDR3 reads TGTGCCAGCAGCGGACAGGGCGGGGGTGAAAAACTGTTTTTT.

The chain's CDR3 is CASSILAGGDNEQFF. The CDR3 bases are TGTGCCAGTAGTATCCTAGCGGGGGGAGACAATGAGCAGTTCTTC. J is TRBJ2-1 and V is TRBV19; 11 bases line up with TRBD2. The CDR3 contains 15 residues. Trimming at V came to 3 bases and at J to 5 bases, leaving 3 bases not matched to a gene. The germline V gene encodes CDR1 LNHDA and CDR2 SQIVND (reference sequence). The variable domain in full, with the rest retrieved from reference TRBV19 and TRBJ2-1, is DGGITQSPKYLFRKEGQNVTLSCEQNLNHDAMYWYRQDPGQGLRLIYYSQIVNDFQKGDIAEGYSVSREKKESFPLTVTSAQKNPTAFYLCASSILAGGDNEQFFGPGTRLTVL.

The chain links TRBV10-3 to TRBJ2-3; D is perhaps TRBD2 (5 bases). Trimming shortened V by 4 bases and J by 6 bases, and 17 bases separated the two germline ends. CDR3 length: 15 residues. The germline V gene has CDR1 ENHRY and CDR2 SYGVKD. CDR3 loop: CAISVGVSVRDTQYF. The CDR3 coding sequence is TGTGCCATCAGTGTTGGCGTTAGCGTAAGGGATACGCAGTATTTT.

To note about this clone: This same CDR3 is encoded by further DNA sequences in the sample. The chain employs TRBV9 and TRBJ2-1; 12 bases map to TRBD2. The CDR3 length is 15 residues. The germline CDR1 and CDR2 sequences are SGDLS and YYNGEE. The V gene end was trimmed by 2 bases and the J gene end by 3 bases; junction bases not matched to a gene: 0. The CDR3 loop reads CASSVTSGSYNEQFF. The CDR3 nucleotides read TGTGCCAGCAGCGTGACTAGCGGGAGCTACAATGAGCAGTTCTTC.